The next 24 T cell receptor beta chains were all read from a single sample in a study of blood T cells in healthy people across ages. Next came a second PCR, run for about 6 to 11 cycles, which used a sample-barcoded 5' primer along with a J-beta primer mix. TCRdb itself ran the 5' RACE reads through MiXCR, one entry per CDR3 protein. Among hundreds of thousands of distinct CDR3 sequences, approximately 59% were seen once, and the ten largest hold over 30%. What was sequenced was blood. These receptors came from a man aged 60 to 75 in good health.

Here the CDR3 reads CASSPGYPPYNEQYF. DNA for the CDR3: TGTGCCAGCAGTCCGGGCTACCCCCCCTACAATGAGCAGTACTTC. V usage is TRBV12-3 or TRBV12-4 and J usage is TRBJ2-7; D remains unclear. The CDR3 spans 15 residues. With 5 bases removed from V and 7 bases from J, the gap between germline ends came to 21 bases.

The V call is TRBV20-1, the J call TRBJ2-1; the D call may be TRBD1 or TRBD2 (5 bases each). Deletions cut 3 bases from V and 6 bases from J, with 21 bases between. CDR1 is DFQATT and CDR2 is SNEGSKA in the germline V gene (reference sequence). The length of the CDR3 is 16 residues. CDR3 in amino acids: CSASLPGRADLNEQFF. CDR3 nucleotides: TGCAGTGCTAGCCTTCCGGGACGAGCGGACCTCAATGAGCAGTTCTTC.

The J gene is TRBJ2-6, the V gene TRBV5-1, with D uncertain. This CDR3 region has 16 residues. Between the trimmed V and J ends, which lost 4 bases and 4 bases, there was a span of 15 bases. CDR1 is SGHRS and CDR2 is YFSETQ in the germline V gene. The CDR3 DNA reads TGCGCCAGCAGCGTCGCGCAACAGCCCGGGGCCAACGTCCTGACTTTC. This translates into CASSVAQQPGANVLTF. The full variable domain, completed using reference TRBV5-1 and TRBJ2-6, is KAGVTQTPRYLIKTRGQQVTLSCSPISGHRSVSWYQQTPGQGLQFLFEYFSETQRNKGNFPGRFSGRQFSNSRSEMNVSTLELGDSALYLCASSVAQQPGANVLTFGAGSRLTVL.

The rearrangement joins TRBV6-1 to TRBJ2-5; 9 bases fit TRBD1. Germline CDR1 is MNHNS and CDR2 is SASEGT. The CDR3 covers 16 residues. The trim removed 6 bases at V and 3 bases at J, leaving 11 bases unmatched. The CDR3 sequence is CASRKPWGQGKETQYF. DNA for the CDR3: TGTGCCAGCAGGAAGCCTTGGGGACAGGGCAAAGAGACCCAGTACTTC.

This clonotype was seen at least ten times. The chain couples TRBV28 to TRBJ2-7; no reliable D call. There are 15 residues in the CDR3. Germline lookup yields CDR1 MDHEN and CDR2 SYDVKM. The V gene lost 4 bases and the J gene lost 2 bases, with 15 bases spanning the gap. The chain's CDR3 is CASSSPGLGTYEQYF. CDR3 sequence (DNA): TGTGCCAGCAGTTCCCCTGGGTTAGGAACCTACGAGCAGTACTTC.

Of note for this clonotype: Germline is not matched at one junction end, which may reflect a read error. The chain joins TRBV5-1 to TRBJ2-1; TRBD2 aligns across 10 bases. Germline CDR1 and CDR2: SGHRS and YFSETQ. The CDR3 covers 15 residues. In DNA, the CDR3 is TGCGCCAACAGCGTAGCGGGGGGTTCCTACAATGAGCAGTTCTTC. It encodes CANSVAGGSYNEQFF.

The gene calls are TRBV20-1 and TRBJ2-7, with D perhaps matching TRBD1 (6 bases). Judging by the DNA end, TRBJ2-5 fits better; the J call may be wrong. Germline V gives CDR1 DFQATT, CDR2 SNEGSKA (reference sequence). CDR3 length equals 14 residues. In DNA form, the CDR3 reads TGCAGTGCTACCAGACAGGCTTTTCAAGAGACCCAGTACTTC. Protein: CSATRQAFQETQYF.

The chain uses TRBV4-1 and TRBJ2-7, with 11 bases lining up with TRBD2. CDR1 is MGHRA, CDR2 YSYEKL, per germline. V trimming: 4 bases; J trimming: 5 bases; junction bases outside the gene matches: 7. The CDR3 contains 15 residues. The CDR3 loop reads CASSPGLAALNEQYF. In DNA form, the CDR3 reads TGCGCCAGCAGCCCGGGACTAGCGGCTCTAAACGAGCAGTACTTC.

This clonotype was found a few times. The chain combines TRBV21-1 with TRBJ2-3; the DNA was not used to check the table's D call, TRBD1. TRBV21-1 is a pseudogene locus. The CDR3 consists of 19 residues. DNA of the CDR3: TGTGCCAGCAGCAAGGGCAGGGGAACAAATACGGCTAGCACAGATACGCAGTATTTT. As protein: CASSKGRGTNTASTDTQYF.

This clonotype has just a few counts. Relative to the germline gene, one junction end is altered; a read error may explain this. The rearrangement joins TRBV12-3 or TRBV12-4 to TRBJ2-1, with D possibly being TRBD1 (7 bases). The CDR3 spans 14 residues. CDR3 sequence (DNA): TGTGCCGGCAGTTTTCAGGGGGGCTTAAATGAGCAGTTCTTC. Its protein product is CAGSFQGGLNEQFF.

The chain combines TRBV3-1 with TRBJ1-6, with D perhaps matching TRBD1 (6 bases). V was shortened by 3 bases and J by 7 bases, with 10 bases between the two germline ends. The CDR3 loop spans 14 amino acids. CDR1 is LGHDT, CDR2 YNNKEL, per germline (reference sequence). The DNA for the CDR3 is TGTGCCAGCAGCCAGGGTAGGGGGAATTCACCCCTCCACTTT. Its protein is CASSQGRGNSPLHF. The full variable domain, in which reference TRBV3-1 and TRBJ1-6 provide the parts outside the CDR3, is DTAVSQTPKYLVTQMGNDKSIKCEQNLGHDTMYWYKQDSKKFLKIMFSYNNKELIINETVPNRFSPKSPDKAHLNLHINSLELGDSAVYFCASSQGRGNSPLHFGNGTRLTVT.

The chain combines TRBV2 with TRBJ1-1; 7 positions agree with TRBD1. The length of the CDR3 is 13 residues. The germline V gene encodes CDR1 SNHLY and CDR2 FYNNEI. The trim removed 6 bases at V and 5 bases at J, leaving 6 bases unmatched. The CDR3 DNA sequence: TGTGCCAGCAGACAGGGGTGGGGGACTGAAGCTTTCTTT. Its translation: CASRQGWGTEAFF.

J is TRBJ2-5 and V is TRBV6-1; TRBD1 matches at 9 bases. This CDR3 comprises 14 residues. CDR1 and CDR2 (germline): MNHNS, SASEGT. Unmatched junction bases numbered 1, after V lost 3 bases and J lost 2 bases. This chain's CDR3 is CASSETGGQETQYF. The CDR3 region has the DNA TGTGCCAGCAGTGAGACAGGGGGTCAAGAGACCCAGTACTTC.

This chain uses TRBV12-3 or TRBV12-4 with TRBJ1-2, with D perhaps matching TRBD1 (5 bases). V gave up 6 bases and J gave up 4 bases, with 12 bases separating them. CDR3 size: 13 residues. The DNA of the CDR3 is TGTGCCAGCAGGGGGGAGTCCAGCTATGGCTACACCTTC. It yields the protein CASRGESSYGYTF.

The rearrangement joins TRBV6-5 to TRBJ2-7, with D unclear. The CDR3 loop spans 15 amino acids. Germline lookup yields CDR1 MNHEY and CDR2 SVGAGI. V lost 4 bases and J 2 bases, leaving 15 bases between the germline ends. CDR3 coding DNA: TGTGCCAGCAGTTCCCCGGGCTTCTACCCCTACGAGCAGTACTTC. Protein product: CASSSPGFYPYEQYF.

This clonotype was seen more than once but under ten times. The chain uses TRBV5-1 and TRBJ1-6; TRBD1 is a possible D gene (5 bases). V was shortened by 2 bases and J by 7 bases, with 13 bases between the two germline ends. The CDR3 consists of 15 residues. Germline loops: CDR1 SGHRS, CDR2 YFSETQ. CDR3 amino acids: CASSFQGATNSPLHF. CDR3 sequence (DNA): TGCGCCAGCAGCTTCCAGGGTGCCACCAATTCACCCCTCCACTTT. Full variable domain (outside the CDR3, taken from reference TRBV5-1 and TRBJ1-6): KAGVTQTPRYLIKTRGQQVTLSCSPISGHRSVSWYQQTPGQGLQFLFEYFSETQRNKGNFPGRFSGRQFSNSRSEMNVSTLELGDSALYLCASSFQGATNSPLHFGNGTRLTVT.

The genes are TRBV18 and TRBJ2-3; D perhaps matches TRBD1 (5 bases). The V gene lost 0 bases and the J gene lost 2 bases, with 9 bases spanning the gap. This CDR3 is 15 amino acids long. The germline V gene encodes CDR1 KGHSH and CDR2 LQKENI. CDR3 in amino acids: CASSPPRTNTDTQYF. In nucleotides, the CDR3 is TGTGCCAGCTCACCACCTAGGACAAACACAGATACGCAGTATTTT.

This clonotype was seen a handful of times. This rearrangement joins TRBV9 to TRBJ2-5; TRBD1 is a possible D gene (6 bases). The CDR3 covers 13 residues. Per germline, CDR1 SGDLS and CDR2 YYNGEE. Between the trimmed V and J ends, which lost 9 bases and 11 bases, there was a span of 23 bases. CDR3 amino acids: CATSRDTATEQYF. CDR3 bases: TGTGCCACTTCTCGGGACACTGCTACGGAGCAGTACTTC.

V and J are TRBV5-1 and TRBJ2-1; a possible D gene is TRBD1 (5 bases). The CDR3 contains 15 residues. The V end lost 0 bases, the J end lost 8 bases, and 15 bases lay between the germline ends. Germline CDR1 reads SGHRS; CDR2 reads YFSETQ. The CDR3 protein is CASSLVPTDRDEQFF. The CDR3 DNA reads TGCGCCAGCAGCTTGGTGCCGACAGACCGGGATGAGCAGTTCTTC.

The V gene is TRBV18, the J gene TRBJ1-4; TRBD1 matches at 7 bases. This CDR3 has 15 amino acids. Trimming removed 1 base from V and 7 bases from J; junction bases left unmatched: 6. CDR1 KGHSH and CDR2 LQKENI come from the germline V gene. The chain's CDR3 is CASSPRQGEGEKLFF. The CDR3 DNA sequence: TGTGCCAGCTCACCACGGCAGGGGGAAGGTGAAAAACTGTTTTTT. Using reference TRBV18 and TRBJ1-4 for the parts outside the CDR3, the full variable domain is NAGVMQNPRHLVRRRGQEARLRCSPMKGHSHVYWYRQLPEEGLKFMVYLQKENIIDESGMPKERFSAEFPKEGPSILRIQQVVRGDSAAYFCASSPRQGEGEKLFFGSGTQLSVL.

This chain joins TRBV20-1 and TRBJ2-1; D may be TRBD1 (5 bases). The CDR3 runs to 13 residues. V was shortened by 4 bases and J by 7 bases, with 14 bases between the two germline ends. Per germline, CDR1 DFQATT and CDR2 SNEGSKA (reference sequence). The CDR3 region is CSATFMGRNEQFF. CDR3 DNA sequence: TGCAGTGCTACCTTTATGGGGCGGAATGAGCAGTTCTTC.

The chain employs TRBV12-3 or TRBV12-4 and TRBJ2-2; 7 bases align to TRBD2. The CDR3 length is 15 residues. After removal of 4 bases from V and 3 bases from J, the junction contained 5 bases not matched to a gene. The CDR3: CASSSLAEYTGELFF. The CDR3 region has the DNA TGTGCCAGCAGTTCCCTAGCGGAGTACACCGGGGAGCTGTTTTTT.

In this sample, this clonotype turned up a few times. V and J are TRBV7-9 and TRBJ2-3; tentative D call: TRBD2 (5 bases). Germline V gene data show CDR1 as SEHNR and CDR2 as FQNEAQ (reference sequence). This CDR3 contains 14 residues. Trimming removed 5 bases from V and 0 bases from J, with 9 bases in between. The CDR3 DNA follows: TGTGCCAGCAGCCCCCTAGCCAGCACAGATACGCAGTATTTT. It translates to CASSPLASTDTQYF.

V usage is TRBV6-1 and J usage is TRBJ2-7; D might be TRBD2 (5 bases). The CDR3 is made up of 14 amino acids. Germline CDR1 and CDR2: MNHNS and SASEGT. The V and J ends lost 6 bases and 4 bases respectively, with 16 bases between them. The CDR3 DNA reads TGTGCCAGCAGGACCGTGGAGGAAGTTTACGAGCAGTACTTC. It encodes CASRTVEEVYEQYF.